This TCR beta chain was recorded in a study of circulating and synovial CD4+ cells in juvenile arthritis. Study-level points and caveats: Diversity here was lower than in bulk blood CD4 cells. CPL and bulk CD4 samples differed at least tenfold in T cell genomes.

V lost 3 bases and J lost 4; bases outside the gene matches: 7. CDR1 GTSNPN and CDR2 SVGIG come from the germline V gene (reference sequence). The CDR3 is 15 amino acids. Points on this clone: Its antigen remains unidentified.

Method: immunoSEQ multiplex PCR; TCRdb's copy keeps in-frame clones and lacks some. In the table there are some 15,000 clones, around nine tenths of which are singletons. The receptor was derived from a human donor with juvenile idiopathic arthritis. The sample was CD4+ T cells from blood. This chain links TRBV30 with TRBJ2-1; 9 positions agree with TRBD2. The CDR3 DNA follows: TGTGCCTGGAGGAGACTAGCGGCTATTTACAATGAGCAGTTCTTC. It codes for CAWRRLAAIYNEQFF.